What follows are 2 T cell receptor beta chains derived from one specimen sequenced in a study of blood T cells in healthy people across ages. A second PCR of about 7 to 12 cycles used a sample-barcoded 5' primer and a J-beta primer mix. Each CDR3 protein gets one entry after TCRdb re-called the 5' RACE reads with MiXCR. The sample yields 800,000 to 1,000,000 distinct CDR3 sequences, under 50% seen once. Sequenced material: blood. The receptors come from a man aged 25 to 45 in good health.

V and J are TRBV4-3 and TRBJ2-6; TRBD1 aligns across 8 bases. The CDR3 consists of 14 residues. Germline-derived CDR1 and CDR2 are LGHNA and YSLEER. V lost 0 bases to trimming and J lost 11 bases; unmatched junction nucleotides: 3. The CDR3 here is CASSQDGQGDVLTF. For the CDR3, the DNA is TGCGCCAGCAGCCAAGACGGACAGGGCGACGTCCTGACTTTC.

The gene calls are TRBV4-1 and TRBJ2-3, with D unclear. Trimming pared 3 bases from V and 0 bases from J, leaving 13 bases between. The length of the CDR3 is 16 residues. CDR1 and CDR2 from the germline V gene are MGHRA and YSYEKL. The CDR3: CASSQIASSSTDTQYF. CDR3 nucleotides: TGCGCCAGCAGCCAGATAGCATCGTCTAGCACAGATACGCAGTATTTT.